These 30 T cell receptor beta chains were sequenced from one sample in a study of cytomegalovirus exposure and HLA in healthy donors. Primers for the PCR totalled 60 Vbeta and 13 Jbeta. Clones were read by immunoSEQ multiplex PCR, and TCRdb kept only the in-frame ones, dropping some. The repertoire consists of approximately 100,000 clones, with about 85% occurring once and the leading ten covering nearly 7.5%. The specimen was PBMCs. These TCRs come from a man aged 35 to 55 in good health and CMV-seropositive.

The chain joins TRBV21-1 to TRBJ2-6; no DNA check was done on the table's D call, TRBD1. TRBV21-1 is a documented pseudogene. CDR3 size: 17 residues. The CDR3 sequence: CASSTSGQGVGANVLTF. Here the CDR3 DNA reads TGTGCCAGCAGCACGAGTGGACAGGGTGTTGGGGCCAACGTCCTGACTTTC.

CDR3 coding DNA: TGTGCCAGCAGTTTTGTAGGGGGCAATCAGCCCCAGCATTTT. This sequence encodes CASSFVGGNQPQHF. The chain joins TRBV28 to TRBJ1-5; TRBD1 is a possible D gene (5 bases). The CDR3 extends over 14 amino acids. Germline V gene lookup returns CDR1 MDHEN and CDR2 SYDVKM. Trimming stripped 3 bases from V and 2 bases from J, with 8 bases between.

A few counts support this clone. V is TRBV7-8 and J is TRBJ1-2; TRBD1 is a possible D gene (6 bases). CDR3 size: 12 residues. The germline CDR1 and CDR2 sequences are SGHVS and FQNEAQ. The V end was cut by 1 base, the J end by 8 bases, with 8 bases between. The CDR3 loop is CASSLGGGGYTF. In nucleotides, the CDR3 is TGTGCCAGCAGCTTAGGAGGGGGAGGCTACACCTTC.

The chain combines TRBV28 with TRBJ2-2; TRBD2 might be the D (6 bases). Germline V gene lookup returns CDR1 MDHEN and CDR2 SYDVKM. The CDR3 runs to 16 residues. Trimming left V 6 bases short and J 4 bases short, with 18 bases between. CDR3 nucleotides: TGTGCCAGCAGGACCGGGGGAGCAGTTTCCACCGGGGAGCTGTTTTTT. Residues: CASRTGGAVSTGELFF. Full variable domain (rest looked up from reference TRBV28 and TRBJ2-2): DVKVTQSSRYLVKRTGEKVFLECVQDMDHENMFWYRQDPGLGLRLIYFSYDVKMKEKGDIPEGYSVSREKKERFSLILESASTNQTSMYLCASRTGGAVSTGELFFGEGSRLTVL.

This clone came up once. Germline is not matched at one junction end, which may reflect a read error. At the DNA level, this CDR3 is encoded by other sequences in the same sample as well. The chain has TRBV7-2 and TRBJ1-1, with TRBD1 as a possible D gene (5 bases). The CDR3 has 17 amino acids. CDR1 is SGHTA and CDR2 is FQGNSA in the germline V gene. The CDR3 DNA follows: TGTGCCAGCAGCTTAAGGCGGGGCCTCTCGTCTAACACTGAAGCCTTCTTT. Its translation: CASSLRRGLSSNTEAFF.

The CDR3 loop reads CASSLNIPGLAPQYF. The DNA for the CDR3 is TGTGCCAGCAGCTTAAACATACCGGGACTAGCGCCCCAGTATTTT. This chain links TRBV7-3 with TRBJ2-3; 10 positions agree with TRBD2. This CDR3 region has 15 residues. The germline CDR1 and CDR2 sequences are SGHTA and FQGTGA. Trimming cost V 1 base and J 12 bases; bases outside gene matches: 10.

For the CDR3, the DNA is TGTGCCTGGAGTATAGAGAACACTGAAGCTTTCTTT. Translation gives CAWSIENTEAFF. The chain is built from TRBV30 and TRBJ1-1, with D unresolved. Per germline, CDR1 GTSNPN and CDR2 SVGIG (reference sequence). The CDR3 sequence is 12 residues long. The ends were cut back, 2 bases at V and 1 base at J, with 5 bases in the middle.

To note about this clone: One junction end disagrees with the germline gene, perhaps due to a read error. The J gene is TRBJ2-1, the V gene TRBV6-1; 7 positions match TRBD1. The CDR3 consists of 11 residues. In germline, CDR1 is MNHNS, CDR2 SASEGT. As DNA, the CDR3 is TGTGCCAGCAGTCCGGACAGGACCCGCATCTTC. Encoded protein: CASSPDRTRIF.

V gene TRBV28 combines with J gene TRBJ2-3, with D uncertain. The V gene's germline CDR1 is MDHEN and CDR2 SYDVKM. CDR3 length: 13 amino acids. V was trimmed by 3 bases and J by 3 bases, leaving 7 bases between them. DNA of the CDR3: TGTGCCAGCAGTTTGAAGCTGACAGATACGCAGTATTTT. It is translated as CASSLKLTDTQYF.

The chain joins TRBV6-5 to TRBJ1-6, with 11 bases fitting TRBD1. Trimming removed 6 bases from V and 7 bases from J; junction bases left unmatched: 2. Looked up from germline, CDR1 is MNHEY and CDR2 is SVGAGI. The CDR3 covers 14 residues. The CDR3 is CASRDRGLNSPLHF. CDR3 nucleotides: TGTGCCAGCAGGGACAGGGGGCTGAATTCACCCCTCCACTTT.

The rearrangement links TRBV7-8 to TRBJ2-1; D gene ambiguous. The germline CDR1 and CDR2 sequences are SGHVS and FQNEAQ. V lost 0 bases and J 7 bases, leaving 10 bases between the germline ends. The CDR3 covers 14 residues. This CDR3 is CASSLAPISNEQFF. The CDR3 nucleotides read TGTGCCAGCAGCTTAGCTCCGATTAGTAATGAGCAGTTCTTC.

The J gene is TRBJ2-3, the V gene TRBV27; TRBD1 agrees at 7 bases. J was trimmed by 2 bases and V by 2 bases; bases with no gene match: 7. The CDR3 runs 16 residues. Germline V gene sequence: CDR1 MNHEY, CDR2 SMNVEV (reference sequence). The DNA for the CDR3 is TGTGCCAGCAGTTTACAGACAGGGTTAAACACAGATACGCAGTATTTT. It specifies CASSLQTGLNTDTQYF.

This chain joins TRBV7-9 and TRBJ1-1, with unresolved D. In germline, CDR1 is SEHNR, CDR2 FQNEAQ (reference sequence). The germline V and J ends were trimmed by 4 bases and 6 bases, with 18 bases remaining between them. The CDR3 is 15 amino acids. The CDR3 reads CASSYGERINAEAFF. CDR3 in DNA: TGTGCCAGCAGCTACGGGGAGCGGATCAACGCTGAAGCTTTCTTT.

The chain carries TRBV19 and TRBJ1-6, with a possible D match to TRBD1 (5 bases). The germline gives CDR1 LNHDA, CDR2 SQIVND (reference sequence). The CDR3 has 13 amino acids. Trimming shortened V by 7 bases and J by 7 bases, and 11 bases separated the two germline ends. In DNA, the CDR3 is TGTGCCAGTAATCCAGGGCGGAATTCACCCCTCCACTTT. Protein sequence: CASNPGRNSPLHF.

This chain joins TRBV4-1 and TRBJ2-3, with 9 bases matching TRBD1. Trimming removed 3 bases from V and 6 bases from J; junction bases left unmatched: 10. The CDR3 sequence is 16 residues long. The germline CDR1 and CDR2 sequences are MGHRA and YSYEKL. The CDR3 coding sequence is TGCGCCAGCAGCCACTTGCTGGGACAGGGCTCTGATACGCAGTATTTT. It encodes CASSHLLGQGSDTQYF.

This sequence joins TRBV9 and TRBJ2-7; 9 bases are shared with TRBD2. V shed 0 bases, J shed 2 bases, and the junction held 6 bases outside the gene matches. CDR3 length: 16 residues. Germline V gene data show CDR1 as SGDLS and CDR2 as YYNGEE. CDR3 bases: TGTGCCAGCAGCGTAGCGTCTAGCGGGATAACCTACGAGCAGTACTTC. Translated: CASSVASSGITYEQYF. The full variable domain, with the rest looked up from reference TRBV9 and TRBJ2-7, is DSGVTQTPKHLITATGQRVTLRCSPRSGDLSVYWYQQSLDQGLQFLIQYYNGEERAKGNILERFSAQQFPDLHSELNLSSLELGDSALYFCASSVASSGITYEQYFGPGTRLTVT.

The gene calls are TRBV6-5 and TRBJ2-1; TRBD2 matches at 11 bases. With 4 bases clipped from V and 10 bases from J, the junction kept 12 bases outside the gene matches. CDR1 and CDR2 from the germline V gene are MNHEY and SVGAGI. CDR3 length equals 16 residues. The CDR3 sequence is CASSSPGLAASGEQFF. The CDR3 DNA sequence: TGTGCCAGCAGTTCGCCGGGACTAGCGGCCTCTGGGGAGCAGTTCTTC.

The chain couples TRBV2 to TRBJ2-1; no clear D. V was clipped by 5 bases and J by 9 bases, with 8 bases between them. Germline assignment: CDR1 SNHLY and CDR2 FYNNEI. The CDR3 sequence is 11 residues long. Here the CDR3 reads CASSSIPEQFF. As DNA, the CDR3 is TGTGCCAGCAGTTCTATACCTGAGCAGTTCTTC.

This CDR3 is CASSFGTGVYEQYF. CDR3 DNA: TGCGCCAGCAGCTTTGGGACAGGTGTCTACGAGCAGTACTTC. The rearrangement joins TRBV5-1 to TRBJ2-7; 8 bases agree with TRBD1. J gave up 3 bases and V 2 bases, and 4 bases lay outside the gene matches. This CDR3 contains 14 residues. Germline V gene lookup returns CDR1 SGHRS and CDR2 YFSETQ.

The chain couples TRBV5-1 to TRBJ2-7, with TRBD1 identical over 8 bases. This CDR3 is built from 14 residues. Germline V gene sequence: CDR1 SGHRS, CDR2 YFSETQ. Trimming cost V 4 bases and J 1 base; bases outside gene matches: 4. In nucleotides, the CDR3 is TGCGCCAGCAGCCACCGGGACAGGTCCTACGAGCAGTACTTC. Encoded protein: CASSHRDRSYEQYF.

The V gene is TRBV6-1, the J gene TRBJ2-1; TRBD1 matches 12 bases. From germline, CDR1 is MNHNS and CDR2 SASEGT. The CDR3 contains 18 residues. The V and J ends lost 2 bases and 4 bases, in that order; junction bases with no gene match: 9. The CDR3: CASSEFPSGQGAYNEQFF. The CDR3 DNA reads TGTGCCAGCAGTGAATTCCCCTCGGGACAGGGGGCGTACAATGAGCAGTTCTTC.

As to this clone: This specimen includes other DNA sequences encoding the same CDR3. DNA for the CDR3: TGTGCCAGCAGCCCCAAGGGACAGGGGCTCTCCTACGAGCAGTACTTC. Its translation is CASSPKGQGLSYEQYF. The chain carries TRBV9 and TRBJ2-7; 10 bases line up with TRBD1. V lost 4 bases and J lost 0; bases outside the gene matches: 7. CDR3 length: 16 amino acids. Per germline, CDR1 SGDLS and CDR2 YYNGEE.

The chain recombines TRBV5-6 with TRBJ1-6, with D unclear. The CDR3 covers 13 residues. Looked up from germline, CDR1 is SGHDT and CDR2 is YYEEEE. V lost 1 base and J lost 9, with 8 bases in between. The CDR3 reads CASSLYSGSPLHF. CDR3 nucleotide sequence: TGTGCCAGCAGCTTGTACTCGGGTTCACCCCTCCACTTT.

The chain employs TRBV29-1 and TRBJ1-3; the D gene is possibly TRBD1 (5 bases). Trimming pared 5 bases from V and 0 bases from J, leaving 11 bases between. The CDR3 runs to 14 residues. Germline V gives CDR1 SQVTM, CDR2 ANQGSEA. For the CDR3, the DNA is TGCAGCGTTTCCAGGGTTCCCTCTGGAAACACCATATATTTT. Amino acids: CSVSRVPSGNTIYF.

The chain links TRBV28 to TRBJ2-3, with D perhaps matching TRBD1 (5 bases). V dropped 6 bases and J dropped 4 bases, with 14 bases sitting between them. There are 14 residues in the CDR3. Looked up from germline, CDR1 is MDHEN and CDR2 is SYDVKM. The DNA of the CDR3 is TGTGCCAGCAGGTCAGGGCCGGTGGCAGATACGCAGTATTTT. Protein: CASRSGPVADTQYF.

V is TRBV5-4 and J is TRBJ2-7; 9 bases are a match to TRBD2. The length of the CDR3 is 14 residues. Germline values: CDR1 SGHNT, CDR2 YYREEE (reference sequence). Trimming cost V 9 bases and J 2 bases; bases outside gene matches: 9. The CDR3 spells CAMSGAGGPYEQYF. For the CDR3, the DNA is TGTGCCATGAGTGGAGCGGGAGGCCCCTACGAGCAGTACTTC.

The genes are TRBV6-5 and TRBJ2-3, with D possibly TRBD1 on 6 matching bases. The germline CDR1 and CDR2 sequences are MNHEY and SVGAGI. This CDR3 is built from 15 residues. Deletions cut 6 bases from V and 0 bases from J, with 13 bases between. The CDR3 here is CASRRTVSSTDTQYF. The CDR3 DNA is TGTGCCAGCAGGCGGACAGTTTCTAGCACAGATACGCAGTATTTT.

The CDR3 bases are TGCGCCAGCAGCCGAAACAGTGCAGTTAATGAAAAACTGTTTTTT. Residues: CASSRNSAVNEKLFF. This chain connects TRBV5-1 to TRBJ1-4; D is uncertain. This CDR3 has 15 amino acids. In germline, CDR1 is SGHRS, CDR2 YFSETQ. With 4 bases removed from V and 4 bases from J, the gap between germline ends came to 14 bases.

In this sample, this clone turned up a few times. The chain has TRBV6-4 and TRBJ2-7; perhaps TRBD1 as D (5 bases). CDR1 and CDR2 from the germline V gene are MRHNA and SNTAGT. V lost 9 bases and J lost 10, with 7 bases in between. CDR3 size: 8 residues. The CDR3 sequence: CARTEQYF. In nucleotides, the CDR3 is TGTGCCAGGACAGAACAGTACTTC.

In this sample, this clone turned up once. The gene calls are TRBV5-1 and TRBJ2-3; 8 positions match TRBD1. The CDR3 is 14 amino acids. Germline CDR1 SGHRS, CDR2 YFSETQ. With 4 bases clipped from V and 4 bases from J, the junction kept 5 bases outside the gene matches. CDR3 protein: CASSLGQVPDTQYF. Here the CDR3 DNA reads TGCGCCAGCAGCCTGGGACAGGTCCCAGATACGCAGTATTTT.